The 27 T cell receptor beta chains below come from one sample, sequenced in a study of T cell responses to AZD1222 COVID-19 vaccine. Generated by immunoSEQ multiplex PCR, the TCRdb table keeps only in-frame clones and is missing some. This sample has about 93,000 clones, with 65% to 90% found just once. The sequencing here drew on peripheral blood, taken on day 0 of AZD1222 vaccination. The receptors come from an adult in good health.

Of note for this clone: One junction end disagrees with the germline gene, perhaps due to a read error. The chain is built from TRBV6-1 and TRBJ1-1; the D gene is possibly TRBD1 (5 bases). This CDR3 has 12 residues. CDR1 is MNHNS and CDR2 is SASEGT in the germline V gene. This CDR3 reads CASREGTALAFF. The DNA for the CDR3 is TGTGCCAGCAGGGAAGGGACGGCCCTCGCTTTCTTT.

The CDR3, as DNA: TGTGCCAGCAGAGATAGCGGGGGGGCCGTCTACGAGCAGTACTTC. Translating gives CASRDSGGAVYEQYF. The genes are TRBV7-2 and TRBJ2-7; the match to TRBD2 covers 11 bases. CDR3 length: 15 residues. Looked up from germline, CDR1 is SGHTA and CDR2 is FQGNSA. The trim removed 6 bases at V and 3 bases at J, leaving 7 bases unmatched. Full variable domain (remainder filled in from reference TRBV7-2 and TRBJ2-7): GAGVSQSPSNKVTEKGKDVELRCDPISGHTALYWYRQSLGQGLEFLIYFQGNSAPDKSGLPSDRFSAERTGGSVSTLTIQRTQQEDSAVYLCASRDSGGAVYEQYFGPGTRLTVT.

The chain links TRBV7-8 to TRBJ1-1; the D gene is possibly TRBD1 (6 bases). CDR1 is SGHVS, CDR2 FQNEAQ, per germline. The CDR3 is 19 amino acids. With 0 bases removed from V and 0 bases from J, the gap between germline ends came to 20 bases. DNA for the CDR3: TGTGCCAGCAGCTTAGCGTCCCCAGGGGCTGGGTATTTGAACACTGAAGCTTTCTTT. Its translation is CASSLASPGAGYLNTEAFF.

V is TRBV6-2 or TRBV6-3 and J is TRBJ2-7, with D possibly called TRBD1 or TRBD2 (5 bases each). The V gene lost 6 bases and the J gene lost 3 bases, with 12 bases spanning the gap. The CDR3 runs to 13 residues. Germline V CDR1 and CDR2: MNHEY, SVGEGT. The CDR3 region is CASSHTRGYEQYF. CDR3 nucleotide sequence: TGTGCCAGCAGCCACACGAGGGGCTACGAGCAGTACTTC.

The J gene is TRBJ2-1, the V gene TRBV14; no firm D call. Between the trimmed V and J ends, which lost 0 bases and 13 bases, there was a span of 13 bases. Germline V lookup: CDR1 SGHDN, CDR2 FVKESK. The CDR3 length is 13 residues. The CDR3 region is CASSQDQVRIQFF. CDR3 nucleotides: TGTGCCAGCAGCCAAGATCAGGTGAGGATCCAGTTCTTC.

This clone was found once. The V gene is TRBV2, the J gene TRBJ1-5; D call uncertain. CDR1 and CDR2 from the germline V gene are SNHLY and FYNNEI. V was trimmed by 2 bases and J by 0 bases, leaving 8 bases between them. The CDR3 sequence is 15 residues long. CDR3 bases: TGTGCCAGCAGTGAACTCGATTATAGCAATCAGCCCCAGCATTTT. Its translation is CASSELDYSNQPQHF.

The chain couples TRBV11-2 to TRBJ1-1, with D possibly matching TRBD1 (5 bases). The CDR3 length is 14 residues. Per the germline V gene, CDR1 is SGHAT and CDR2 is FQNNGV. V gave up 4 bases and J gave up 1 base, with 10 bases separating them. The CDR3 region is CASSWGRGNTEAFF. CDR3 nucleotide sequence: TGTGCCAGCAGCTGGGGACGGGGGAACACTGAAGCTTTCTTT.

J is TRBJ2-3 and V is TRBV5-1, with D possibly matching TRBD1 (6 bases). The CDR3 consists of 17 residues. CDR1 is SGHRS and CDR2 is YFSETQ in the germline V gene. V was clipped by 4 bases and J by 0 bases, with 18 bases between them. The CDR3 here is CASSPGTTGTSTDTQYF. For the CDR3, the DNA is TGCGCCAGCAGCCCGGGGACGACAGGAACTAGCACAGATACGCAGTATTTT.

The chain is built from TRBV20-1 and TRBJ1-5; no definite D call. CDR3 length: 11 residues. The V gene lost 5 bases and the J gene lost 3 bases, with 5 bases spanning the gap. From germline, CDR1 is DFQATT and CDR2 SNEGSKA (reference sequence). DNA for the CDR3: TGCAGTGCTCGCTTCAATCAGCCCCAGCATTTT. Protein product: CSARFNQPQHF.

CDR3 sequence (DNA): TGTGCCAGCAGTGACTCTGACAACTACAATGAGCAGTTCTTC. The encoded protein is CASSDSDNYNEQFF. The chain combines TRBV6-4 with TRBJ2-1; no clear D. Trimming stripped 0 bases from V and 3 bases from J, with 6 bases between. From germline, CDR1 is MRHNA and CDR2 SNTAGT. The CDR3 length is 14 residues.

This chain joins TRBV27 and TRBJ2-3, with 9 positions matching TRBD1. Germline values: CDR1 MNHEY, CDR2 SMNVEV (reference sequence). The CDR3 spans 16 residues. Trimming cost V 5 bases and J 4 bases; bases outside gene matches: 10. The CDR3 region has the DNA TGTGCCAGCAGTCGTAACTTGGACAGGGGCCCAGATACGCAGTATTTT. This sequence encodes CASSRNLDRGPDTQYF.

The genes are TRBV7-3 and TRBJ2-3, with a tentative D call TRBD1 (5 bases). Germline CDR1 reads SGHTA; CDR2 reads FQGTGA. The CDR3 extends over 20 amino acids. V was cut by 1 base and J by 2 bases, with 25 bases left in between. The CDR3 reads CASSLIAGLAQTEHTDTQYF. The CDR3, as DNA: TGTGCCAGCAGCTTAATCGCCGGTTTGGCACAGACAGAGCACACAGATACGCAGTATTTT.

This clone was seen once. The CDR3 DNA reads TGTGCCAGTAGTATTGGAGATCAGCCCCAGCATTTT. Its protein product is CASSIGDQPQHF. The rearrangement links TRBV19 to TRBJ1-5, with D unclear. In germline, CDR1 is LNHDA, CDR2 SQIVND (reference sequence). The CDR3 contains 12 residues. V shed 3 bases and J shed 5 bases, with 5 bases lying between them.

This clone was detected only once. The V gene is TRBV6-5, the J gene TRBJ1-2; 7 bases are shared with TRBD1. The trim removed 6 bases at V and 0 bases at J, leaving 7 bases unmatched. CDR3 length: 15 amino acids. Germline V gene lookup returns CDR1 MNHEY and CDR2 SVGAGI. CDR3 sequence (DNA): TGTGCCAGCAGCTGGGACAGAACCACTAACTATGGCTACACCTTC. This encodes CASSWDRTTNYGYTF.

The J gene is TRBJ1-3, the V gene TRBV10-3; D is possibly TRBD1 (5 bases). The CDR3 spans 15 residues. Trimming pared 6 bases from V and 0 bases from J, leaving 12 bases between. Germline V gives CDR1 ENHRY, CDR2 SYGVKD. CDR3 in DNA: TGTGCCATCAGGGACACAGGAATCTCTGGAAACACCATATATTTT. It yields the protein CAIRDTGISGNTIYF.

The genes are TRBV4-2 and TRBJ1-4; 8 bases map to TRBD1. CDR1 and CDR2 (germline): LGHNA, YNFKEQ. This CDR3 contains 16 residues. Germline trimming cut 1 base from V and 8 bases from J; bases unmatched to any gene: 9. The CDR3 bases are TGTGCCAGCAGCCAAGGCCTGGACAGGGTTCAGGAAAAACTGTTTTTT. This codes for CASSQGLDRVQEKLFF.

This clone was detected once. The gene calls are TRBV2 and TRBJ2-1; TRBD2 agrees at 9 bases. V dropped 4 bases and J dropped 7; count of bases not matched to a gene: 11. CDR3 length equals 16 residues. Germline V gives CDR1 SNHLY, CDR2 FYNNEI. CDR3: CASSANRGRAENEQFF. CDR3 in DNA: TGTGCCAGCAGTGCTAACCGCGGGAGGGCCGAAAATGAGCAGTTCTTC.

J is TRBJ2-5 and V is TRBV6-5; D not resolved. V was shortened by 5 bases and J by 0 bases, with 4 bases between the two germline ends. The germline gives CDR1 MNHEY, CDR2 SVGAGI. CDR3 length: 12 amino acids. The CDR3 coding sequence is TGTGCCAGCAGTACGGACCAAGAGACCCAGTACTTC. It yields the protein CASSTDQETQYF.

This CDR3 is CASSQDDHNEQFF. CDR3 coding DNA: TGTGCCAGCAGCCAAGATGACCACAATGAGCAGTTCTTC. The gene calls are TRBV3-1 (or the pseudogene TRBV3-2) and TRBJ2-1; D ambiguous. V was shortened by 0 bases and J by 5 bases, with 5 bases between the two germline ends. This CDR3 is 13 amino acids long. The germline gives CDR1 LGHDT, CDR2 YNNKEL (reference sequence).

This rearrangement joins TRBV4-1 to TRBJ2-1; D is perhaps TRBD2 (7 bases). V shed 4 bases and J shed 4 bases, with 17 bases lying between them. Germline V gives CDR1 MGHRA, CDR2 YSYEKL. This CDR3 is built from 16 residues. Here the CDR3 DNA reads TGCGCCAGCAGCCTGGGGGGGCAGGGACTTTACAATGAGCAGTTCTTC. Protein sequence: CASSLGGQGLYNEQFF.

The genes are TRBV6-4 and TRBJ1-4, with D possibly being TRBD1 (5 bases). This CDR3 is built from 13 residues. The ends were cut back, 3 bases at V and 5 bases at J, with 7 bases in the middle. Germline loops: CDR1 MRHNA, CDR2 SNTAGT. The CDR3 nucleotides are TGTGCCAGCAGTGAGGGGCGAAATGAAAAACTGTTTTTT. Translated, it gives CASSEGRNEKLFF.

The rearrangement uses TRBV19 and TRBJ1-3; D gene ambiguous. Germline CDR1 LNHDA, CDR2 SQIVND (reference sequence). Trimming stripped 5 bases from V and 0 bases from J, with 11 bases between. The CDR3 loop spans 15 amino acids. The CDR3 bases are TGTGCCAGTAGTCCTTTAGGAAACTCTGGAAACACCATATATTTT. Translated: CASSPLGNSGNTIYF. The entire variable domain, with the rest obtained from reference TRBV19 and TRBJ1-3, is as follows: DGGITQSPKYLFRKEGQNVTLSCEQNLNHDAMYWYRQDPGQGLRLIYYSQIVNDFQKGDIAEGYSVSREKKESFPLTVTSAQKNPTAFYLCASSPLGNSGNTIYFGEGSWLTVV.

The chain has TRBV9 and TRBJ2-3; 7 bases line up with TRBD2. J was trimmed by 2 bases and V by 7 bases; bases with no gene match: 7. This CDR3 is built from 14 residues. The germline V gene has CDR1 SGDLS and CDR2 YYNGEE. The CDR3 DNA follows: TGTGCCAGCTCCTACCGGGGGGACACAGATACGCAGTATTTT. It codes for CASSYRGDTDTQYF.

The chain employs TRBV2 and TRBJ2-7; D is ambiguous. Trimming left V 6 bases short and J 4 bases short, with 7 bases between. The CDR3 sequence is 11 residues long. Per the germline V gene, CDR1 is SNHLY and CDR2 is FYNNEI. CDR3 DNA: TGTGCCAGCAGGGACGGGTACGAGCAGTACTTC. The encoded protein is CASRDGYEQYF.

This sequence joins TRBV7-3 and TRBJ2-7; the D gene is possibly TRBD1 (6 bases). Looked up from germline, CDR1 is SGHTA and CDR2 is FQGTGA. The CDR3 runs 13 residues. V was pared by 5 bases and J by 2 bases, with 10 bases between. CDR3 amino acids: CASSVDRTYEQYF. CDR3 nucleotides: TGTGCCAGCAGCGTCGACAGGACCTACGAGCAGTACTTC.

The V gene is TRBV24-1, the J gene TRBJ2-1, with D maybe TRBD1 (6 bases). The CDR3 consists of 15 residues. The germline V gene has CDR1 KGHDR and CDR2 SFDVKD. Trimming pared 4 bases from V and 8 bases from J, leaving 17 bases between. DNA of the CDR3: TGTGCCACCAGTGAACAGGGTGGGGTTCTAGATGAGCAGTTCTTC. This gives the protein CATSEQGGVLDEQFF.

Regarding this clone: Since the CDR3 does not end with the conserved phenylalanine or tryptophan, this likely comes from a read error. The DNA is omitted, as the CDR3 cannot be located on it reliably, and the CDR3 follows TCRdb's listing. The rearrangement links TRBV6-1 to TRBJ1-5; the listed D gene, TRBD1, was not tested against the DNA. The CDR3 region is 12 residues in length, termini included. Germline V gene data show CDR1 as MNHNS and CDR2 as SASEGT. The CDR3 protein is CASSDQGGVRSL.